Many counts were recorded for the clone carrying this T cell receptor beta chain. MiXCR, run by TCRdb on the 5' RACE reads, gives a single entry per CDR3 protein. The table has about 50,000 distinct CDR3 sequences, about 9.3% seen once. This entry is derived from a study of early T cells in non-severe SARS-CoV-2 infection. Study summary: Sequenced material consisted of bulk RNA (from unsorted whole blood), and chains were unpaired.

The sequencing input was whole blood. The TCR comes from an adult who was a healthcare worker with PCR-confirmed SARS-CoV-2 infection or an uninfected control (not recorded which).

In DNA form, the CDR3 reads TGTGCCATCAGTGAGTCCGCCCTTTATGGCTACACCTTC. This gives the protein CAISESALYGYTF. The chain has TRBV10-3 and TRBJ1-2; D unresolved. V lost 0 bases, J lost 5 bases, and 7 bases lay in between. The germline CDR1 and CDR2 sequences are ENHRY and SYGVKD. The CDR3 is 13 residues long.